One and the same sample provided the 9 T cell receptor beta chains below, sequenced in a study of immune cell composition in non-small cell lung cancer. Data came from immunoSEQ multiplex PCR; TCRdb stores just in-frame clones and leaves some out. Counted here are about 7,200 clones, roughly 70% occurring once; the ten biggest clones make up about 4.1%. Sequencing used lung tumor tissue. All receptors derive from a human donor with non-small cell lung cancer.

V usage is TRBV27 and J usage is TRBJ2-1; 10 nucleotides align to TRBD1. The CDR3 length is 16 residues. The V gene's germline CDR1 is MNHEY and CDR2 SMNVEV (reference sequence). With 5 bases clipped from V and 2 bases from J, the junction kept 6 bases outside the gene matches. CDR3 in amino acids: CASSLQGTGAYNEQFF. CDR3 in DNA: TGTGCCAGCAGTCTCCAAGGGACAGGGGCCTACAATGAGCAGTTCTTC.

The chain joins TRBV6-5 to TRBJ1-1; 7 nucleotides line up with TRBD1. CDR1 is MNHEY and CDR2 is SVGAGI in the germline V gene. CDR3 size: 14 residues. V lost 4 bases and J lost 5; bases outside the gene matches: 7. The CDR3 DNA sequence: TGTGCCAGCAGTTTCGACAGGGCAGGAACTGAAGCTTTCTTT. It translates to CASSFDRAGTEAFF.

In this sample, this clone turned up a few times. CDR3 residues: CASSLGPAREQYF. DNA of the CDR3: TGTGCCAGCAGCTTGGGGCCAGCGCGGGAGCAGTACTTC. This chain connects TRBV5-5 to TRBJ2-7, with no clear D. The length of the CDR3 is 13 residues. Looked up from germline, CDR1 is SGHKS and CDR2 is YYEKEE (reference sequence). The V end was cut by 0 bases, the J end by 7 bases, with 11 bases between. The whole variable domain, remainder taken from reference TRBV5-5 and TRBJ2-7, is DAGVTQSPTHLIKTRGQQVTLRCSPISGHKSVSWYQQVLGQGPQFIFQYYEKEERGRGNFPDRFSARQFPNYSSELNVNALLLGDSALYLCASSLGPAREQYFGPGTRLTVT.

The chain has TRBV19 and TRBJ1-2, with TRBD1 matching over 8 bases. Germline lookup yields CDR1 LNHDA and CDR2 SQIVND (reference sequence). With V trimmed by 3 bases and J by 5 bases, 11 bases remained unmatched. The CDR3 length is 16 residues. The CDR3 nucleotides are TGTGCCAGTAGTATTGGTGGACAGGGAAGTGGGTATGGCTACACCTTC. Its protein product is CASSIGGQGSGYGYTF.

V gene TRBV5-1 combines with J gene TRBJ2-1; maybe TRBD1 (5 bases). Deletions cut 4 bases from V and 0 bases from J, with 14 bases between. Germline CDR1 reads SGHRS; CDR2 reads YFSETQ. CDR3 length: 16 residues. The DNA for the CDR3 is TGCGCCAGCAGCATTGAAGGGGTAAGCTCCTACAATGAGCAGTTCTTC. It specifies CASSIEGVSSYNEQFF. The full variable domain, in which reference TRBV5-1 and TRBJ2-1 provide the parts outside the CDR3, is KAGVTQTPRYLIKTRGQQVTLSCSPISGHRSVSWYQQTPGQGLQFLFEYFSETQRNKGNFPGRFSGRQFSNSRSEMNVSTLELGDSALYLCASSIEGVSSYNEQFFGPGTRLTVL.

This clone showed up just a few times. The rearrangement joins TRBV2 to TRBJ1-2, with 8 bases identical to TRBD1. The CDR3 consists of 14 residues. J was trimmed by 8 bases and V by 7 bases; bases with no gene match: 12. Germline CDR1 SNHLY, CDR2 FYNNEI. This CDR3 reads CASTIQDREVGYTF. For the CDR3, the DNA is TGTGCCAGCACCATCCAGGACAGGGAGGTGGGCTACACCTTC.

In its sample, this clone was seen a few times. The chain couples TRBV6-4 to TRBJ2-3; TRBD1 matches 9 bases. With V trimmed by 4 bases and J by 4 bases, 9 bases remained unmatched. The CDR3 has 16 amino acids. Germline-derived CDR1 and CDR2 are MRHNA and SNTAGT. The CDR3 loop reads CASSAHRDRDPDTQYF. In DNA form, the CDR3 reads TGTGCCAGCAGTGCCCACCGGGACAGGGATCCAGATACGCAGTATTTT.

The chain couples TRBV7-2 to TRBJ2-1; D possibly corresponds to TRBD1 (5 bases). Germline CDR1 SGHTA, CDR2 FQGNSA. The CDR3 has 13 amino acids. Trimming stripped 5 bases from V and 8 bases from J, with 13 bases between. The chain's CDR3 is CASSGHNIYEQFF. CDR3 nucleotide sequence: TGTGCCAGCAGCGGACATAACATCTATGAGCAGTTCTTC.

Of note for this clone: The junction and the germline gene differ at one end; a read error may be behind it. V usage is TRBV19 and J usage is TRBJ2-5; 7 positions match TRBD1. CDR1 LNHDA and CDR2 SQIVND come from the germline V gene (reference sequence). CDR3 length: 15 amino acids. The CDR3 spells CASSIWGQSQGTQYF. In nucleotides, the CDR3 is TGTGCCAGTAGTATTTGGGGACAGAGCCAAGGGACCCAGTACTTC.